Sequencing of this T cell receptor (beta chain) was carried out in a study of cytomegalovirus exposure and HLA in healthy donors. For the study at large: Out of 398 genotyped donors, roughly 80% belonged to the Caucasian-associated ancestry cluster. General study points: Rarity held for most TCR sequences, but there were some public TCRs that occurred in many donors. For most TCR beta V segments, an earlier analysis put the productive rate at about 90% or about 30% of the time.

Trimming removed 2 bases from V and 9 bases from J, with 5 bases in between. This CDR3 comprises 11 residues. Germline V gene data show CDR1 as SGHTA and CDR2 as FQGNSA. In the PCR, 60 Vbeta and 13 Jbeta primers were used. TCRdb's copy holds only in-frame clones and misses some; the assay was immunoSEQ multiplex PCR. The sample has 90,000 to 150,000 clones, around 79% seen once; the top ten hold around 3%. Remarks on this clone: No antigen is known for it.

The chain couples TRBV7-2 to TRBJ2-1, with D unclear. The sequenced material came from PBMCs. The receptor comes from a young woman in good health and CMV-seropositive. CDR3 nucleotide sequence: TGTGCCAGCAGCTTAAGCGTTGAGCAGTTCTTC. Translated: CASSLSVEQFF.